This entry describes one T cell receptor beta chain. This entry is derived from a study of T cells after yellow fever vaccination. CDR1 is LNHDA and CDR2 is SQIVND in the germline V gene (reference sequence). This CDR3 has 14 amino acids. The germline V and J ends were trimmed by 0 bases and 11 bases, with 14 bases remaining between them. TCRdb re-called the 5' RACE reads through MiXCR, storing one row per CDR3 protein. The table lists fewer than 400,000 distinct CDR3 sequences, over 5% of them singletons. V and J are TRBV19 and TRBJ2-1; possible D gene TRBD1, 5 bases. The sequenced sample was PBMCs, obtained 5 days after the yellow fever booster vaccination. The TCR originated in a man aged 25-45 years who received the YFV17D yellow fever vaccine. This CDR3 reads CASSIDTRQNKQFF. CDR3 in DNA: TGTGCCAGTAGTATAGATACCCGACAGAACAAGCAGTTCTTC.